The subject of this entry is one T cell receptor (beta chain). As yet, its antigen is unknown. J was trimmed by 4 bases and V by 2 bases; bases with no gene match: 5. CDR1 is SGHTA and CDR2 is FQGNSA in the germline V gene. This CDR3 is 15 amino acids long. The data derive from a study of CD8+ T cells in alopecia areata. General study results and limits: Tofacitinib significantly lowered scalp clonality and expanded CD8+ clones among the top 100.

Treatment denoted: oral pan-JAK inhibitor, 5-10 mg twice daily. cDNA serving as the sequencing template came from extracted, reverse transcribed RNA. Repertoires were generated with immunoSEQ multiplex PCR, while TCRdb's copy carries only in-frame clones and drops some. The sample has roughly 200,000 clones, around 56% seen once; the top ten hold less than 3.5%. The TCR comes from a human donor with alopecia areata. The sequencing here drew on CD4+ T cells sorted from blood, taken at week 4, from a patient treated with tofacitinib. The chain links TRBV7-2 to TRBJ1-1; 9 positions agree with TRBD1. The CDR3 here is CASSLRGQGGTEAFF. The CDR3 DNA reads TGTGCCAGCAGCTTAAGGGGACAGGGTGGCACTGAAGCTTTCTTT.